This T cell receptor beta chain was recovered during a study of regulatory T cells in long-lasting Graves disease. Study-level background: Antithyroid drugs had been given to newly diagnosed Graves' patients for under 3 months.

CDR3 regions were amplified by Arm-PCR using iRepertoire HTBI primers to build TCR beta libraries. MiXCR, applied by TCRdb to the multiplex PCR reads, yields one record per CDR3 protein. The sample holds hundreds of thousands of distinct CDR3 sequences, approximately 13% seen once. Per the germline V gene, CDR1 is MRHNA and CDR2 is SNTAGT. CDR3 length: 13 amino acids. V was cut by 3 bases and J by 1 base, with 6 bases left in between. This clonotype showed up just a few times. The time point: newly diagnosed GD, antithyroid drugs for less than 3 months. Extracted PBMC RNA gave rise to the TCR library. Patient provenance is recorded as an endocrinology department in Xi'an, China. The data also belong to a second study, concerning T cells in Graves' hyperthyroidism and ophthalmopathy. That paper notes: The study enrolled patients aged 18 to 65 with newly diagnosed hyperthyroidism of under 2 months' duration. TCR CDR3 regions were first amplified by RT-PCR with HTBI primers.

Sequences were derived from peripheral blood mononuclear cells (PBMCs), sampled at new diagnosis, from a patient treated with antithyroid drugs. The clonotype comes from a man aged 25-45 years with Graves disease. The chain couples TRBV6-4 to TRBJ1-1, with D unclear. CDR3 DNA: TGTGCCAGCAGTGAACAGTGGAACACTGAAGCTTTCTTT. It yields the protein CASSEQWNTEAFF.